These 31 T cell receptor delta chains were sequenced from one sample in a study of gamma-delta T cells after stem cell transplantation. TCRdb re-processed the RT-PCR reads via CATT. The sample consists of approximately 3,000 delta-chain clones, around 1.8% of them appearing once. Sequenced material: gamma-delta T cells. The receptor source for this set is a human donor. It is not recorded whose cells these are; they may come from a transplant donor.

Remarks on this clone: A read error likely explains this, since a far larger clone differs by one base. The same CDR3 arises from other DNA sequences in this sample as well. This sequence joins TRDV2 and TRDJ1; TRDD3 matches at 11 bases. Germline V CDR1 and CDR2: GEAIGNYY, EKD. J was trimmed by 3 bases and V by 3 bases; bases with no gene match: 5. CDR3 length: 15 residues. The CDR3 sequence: CACDGLGDTADKLIF. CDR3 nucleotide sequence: TGTGCCTGTGACGGGCTGGGGGATACAGCCGATAAACTCATCTTT.

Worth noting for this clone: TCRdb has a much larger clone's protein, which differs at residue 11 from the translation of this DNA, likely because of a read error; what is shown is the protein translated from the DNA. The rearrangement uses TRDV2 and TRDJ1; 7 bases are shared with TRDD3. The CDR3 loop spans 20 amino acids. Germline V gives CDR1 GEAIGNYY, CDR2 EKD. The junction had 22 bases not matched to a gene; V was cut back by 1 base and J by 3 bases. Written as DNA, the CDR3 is TGTGCCTGTGACACTATATCTGGGGGCCTTTGTCCCTCGGCCTCCGATAAACTCATCTTT. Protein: CACDTISGGLCPSASDKLIF.

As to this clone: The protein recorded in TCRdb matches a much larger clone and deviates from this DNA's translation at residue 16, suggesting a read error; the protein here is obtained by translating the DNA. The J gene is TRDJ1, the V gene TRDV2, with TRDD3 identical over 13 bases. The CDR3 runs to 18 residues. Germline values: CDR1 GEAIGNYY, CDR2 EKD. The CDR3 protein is CACDVLGDTSDRSDKPIF. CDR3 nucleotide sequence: TGTGCCTGTGACGTACTGGGGGATACGTCGGATAGGTCTGATAAACCCATCTTT.

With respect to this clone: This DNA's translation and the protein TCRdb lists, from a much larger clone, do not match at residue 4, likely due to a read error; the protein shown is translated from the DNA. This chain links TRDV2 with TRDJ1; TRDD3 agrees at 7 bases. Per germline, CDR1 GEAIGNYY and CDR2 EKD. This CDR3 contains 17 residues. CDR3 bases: TGTGCCTGTGGCACCCTGGGGGGCCCCAGGGACACCGATAAACTCATCTTT. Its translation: CACGTLGGPRDTDKLIF.

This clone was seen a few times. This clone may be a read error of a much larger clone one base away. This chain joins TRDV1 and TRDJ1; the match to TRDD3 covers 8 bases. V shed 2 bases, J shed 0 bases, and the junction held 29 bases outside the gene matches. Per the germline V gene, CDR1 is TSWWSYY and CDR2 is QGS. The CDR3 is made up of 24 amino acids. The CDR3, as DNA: TGTGCTCTTGGGGAAGGGGCACAGTTCCGTACTGAGGGATACGCTGCTTTGTACACCGATAAACTCATCTTT. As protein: CALGEGAQFRTEGYAALYTDKLIF.

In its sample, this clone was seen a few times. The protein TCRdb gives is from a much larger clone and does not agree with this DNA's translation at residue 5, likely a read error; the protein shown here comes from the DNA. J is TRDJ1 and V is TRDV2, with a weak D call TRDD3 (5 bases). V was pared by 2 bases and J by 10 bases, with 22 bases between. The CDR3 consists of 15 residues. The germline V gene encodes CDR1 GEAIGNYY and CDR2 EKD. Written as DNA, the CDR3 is TGTGCCTGTGACATCGTTGGAGATATAGGGGAGTCACTCATCTTT. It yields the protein CACDIVGDIGESLIF.

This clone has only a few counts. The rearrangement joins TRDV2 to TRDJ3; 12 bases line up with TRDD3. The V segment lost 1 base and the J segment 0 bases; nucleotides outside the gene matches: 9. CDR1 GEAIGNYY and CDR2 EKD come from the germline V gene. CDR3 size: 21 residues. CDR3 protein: CACDTLTGGYSSSWDTRQMFF. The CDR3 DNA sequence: TGTGCCTGTGACACGCTGACTGGGGGATACTCGAGCTCCTGGGACACCCGACAGATGTTTTTC.

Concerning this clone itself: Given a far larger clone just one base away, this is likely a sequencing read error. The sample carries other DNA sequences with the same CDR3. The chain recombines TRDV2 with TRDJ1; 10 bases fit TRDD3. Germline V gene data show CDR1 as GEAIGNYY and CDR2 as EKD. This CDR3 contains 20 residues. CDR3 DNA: TGTGCCTGCGACACGGTCTATGGGGGGGATACGCGGGGGGCCACCGATAAACTCATCTTT. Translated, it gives CACDTVYGGDTRGATDKLIF.

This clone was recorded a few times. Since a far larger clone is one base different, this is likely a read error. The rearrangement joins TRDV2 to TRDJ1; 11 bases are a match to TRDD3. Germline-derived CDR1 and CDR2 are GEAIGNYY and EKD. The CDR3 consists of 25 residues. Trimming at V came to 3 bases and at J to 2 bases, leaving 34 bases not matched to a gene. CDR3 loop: CACDALNPPILGDKGPDRMTDKLIF. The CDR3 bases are TGTGCCTGTGACGCCTTAAATCCTCCCATACTGGGGGATAAGGGACCAGACCGTATGACCGATAAACTCATCTTT.

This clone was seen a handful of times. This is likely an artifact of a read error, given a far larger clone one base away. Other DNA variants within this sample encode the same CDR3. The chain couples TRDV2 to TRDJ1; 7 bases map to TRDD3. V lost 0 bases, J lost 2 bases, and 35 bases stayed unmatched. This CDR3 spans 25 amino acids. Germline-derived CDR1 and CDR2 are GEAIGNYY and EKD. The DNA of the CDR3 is TGTGCCTGTGACACCTTAAATCCTCCCATACTAGGGGATAAGGGACCAGACCGTATGACCGATAAACTCATCTTT. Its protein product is CACDTLNPPILGDKGPDRMTDKLIF.

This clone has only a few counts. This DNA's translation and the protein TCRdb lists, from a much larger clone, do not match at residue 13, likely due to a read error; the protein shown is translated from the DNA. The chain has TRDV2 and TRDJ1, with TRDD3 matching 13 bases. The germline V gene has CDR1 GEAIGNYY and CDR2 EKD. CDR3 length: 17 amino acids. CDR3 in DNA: TGTGCCTGTGACGCCTTACTGGGGGATACGTACACCTATAAACTCATCTTT. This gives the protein CACDALLGDTYTYKLIF.

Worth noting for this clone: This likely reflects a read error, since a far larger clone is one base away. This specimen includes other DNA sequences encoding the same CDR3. The CDR3 DNA follows: TGTGCCTGTGACACACTTGAGAGCACCGATAAGCTCATCTTT. Encoded protein: CACDTLESTDKLIF. This chain connects TRDV2 to TRDJ1; D is ambiguous. Germline CDR1 and CDR2: GEAIGNYY and EKD. The CDR3 loop spans 14 amino acids.

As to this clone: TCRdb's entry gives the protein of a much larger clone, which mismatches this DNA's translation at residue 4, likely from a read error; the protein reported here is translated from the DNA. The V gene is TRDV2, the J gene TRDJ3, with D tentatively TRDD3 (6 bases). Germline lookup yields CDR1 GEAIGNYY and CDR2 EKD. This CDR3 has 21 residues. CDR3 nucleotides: TGTGCCTGTAACACCGCGGAGAGAGGGAGGGATAACCCCTGGGACACCCGACAGATGTTTTTC. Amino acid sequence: CACNTAERGRDNPWDTRQMFF.

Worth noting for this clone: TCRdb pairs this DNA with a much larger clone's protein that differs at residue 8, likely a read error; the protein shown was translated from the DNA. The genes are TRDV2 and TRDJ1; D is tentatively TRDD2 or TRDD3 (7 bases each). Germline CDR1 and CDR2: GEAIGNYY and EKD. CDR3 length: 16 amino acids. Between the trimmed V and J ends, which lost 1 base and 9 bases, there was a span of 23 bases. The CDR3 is CACDTVGELPMGELIF. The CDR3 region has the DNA TGTGCCTGTGACACGGTGGGGGAACTTCCTATGGGGGAACTCATCTTT.

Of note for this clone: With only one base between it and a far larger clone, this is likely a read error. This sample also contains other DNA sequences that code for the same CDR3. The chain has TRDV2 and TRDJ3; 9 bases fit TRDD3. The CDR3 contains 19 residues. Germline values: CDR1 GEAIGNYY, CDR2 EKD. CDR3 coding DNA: TGTGCCTGTGACACATTACTGGGGGAAACCTCCTGGGACACCCGACAAATGTTTTTC. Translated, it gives CACDTLLGETSWDTRQMFF.

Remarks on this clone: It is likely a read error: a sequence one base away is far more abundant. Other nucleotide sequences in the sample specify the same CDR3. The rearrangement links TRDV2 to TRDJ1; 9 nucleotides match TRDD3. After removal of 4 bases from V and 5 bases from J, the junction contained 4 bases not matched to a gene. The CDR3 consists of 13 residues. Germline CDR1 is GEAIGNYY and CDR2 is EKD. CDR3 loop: CACEGIRSDKLIF. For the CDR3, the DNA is TGTGCCTGTGAGGGGATACGGTCTGATAAACTCATCTTT.

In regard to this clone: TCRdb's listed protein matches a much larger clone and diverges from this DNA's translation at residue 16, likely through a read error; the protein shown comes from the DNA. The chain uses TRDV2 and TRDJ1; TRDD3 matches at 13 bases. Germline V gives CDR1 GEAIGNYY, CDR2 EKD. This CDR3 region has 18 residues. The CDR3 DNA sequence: TGTGCCTGTGACACCATACTGGGGGATACGTATTACACCGATAAACCCATCTTT. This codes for CACDTILGDTYYTDKPIF.

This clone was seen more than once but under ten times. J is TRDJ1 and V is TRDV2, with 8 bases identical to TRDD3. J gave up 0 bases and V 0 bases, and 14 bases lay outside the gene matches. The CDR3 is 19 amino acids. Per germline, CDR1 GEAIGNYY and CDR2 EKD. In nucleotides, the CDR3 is TGTGCCTGTGACACCTTAAACCTGGGGGACCCGACATACACCGATAAACTCATCTTT. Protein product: CACDTLNLGDPTYTDKLIF.

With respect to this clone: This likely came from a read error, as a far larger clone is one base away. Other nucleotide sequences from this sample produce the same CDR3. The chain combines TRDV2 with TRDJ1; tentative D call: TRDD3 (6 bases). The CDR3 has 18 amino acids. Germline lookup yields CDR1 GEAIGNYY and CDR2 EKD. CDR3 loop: CACDPVGGGPPYTDKLIF. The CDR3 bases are TGTGCCTGTGATCCCGTAGGGGGGGGACCCCCTTACACCGATAAGCTCATCTTT.

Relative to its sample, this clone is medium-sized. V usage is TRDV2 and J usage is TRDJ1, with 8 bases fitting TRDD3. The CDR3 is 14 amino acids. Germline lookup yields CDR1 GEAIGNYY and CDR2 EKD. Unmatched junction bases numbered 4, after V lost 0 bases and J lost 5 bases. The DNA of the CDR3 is TGTGCCTGTGACACCTGGGGGGATAAGGATAAACTCATCTTT. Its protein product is CACDTWGDKDKLIF.

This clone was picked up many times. CDR3 nucleotide sequence: TGTGCTCTTGGGGAATTCCAGAAGGGGATGTGGGGGCCACACACCGATAAACTCATCTTT. It specifies CALGEFQKGMWGPHTDKLIF. J is TRDJ1 and V is TRDV1; D is possibly TRDD3 (6 bases). CDR3 length: 20 residues. Germline V gene lookup returns CDR1 TSWWSYY and CDR2 QGS. Trimming removed 2 bases at V and 0 bases at J, with 25 bases between.

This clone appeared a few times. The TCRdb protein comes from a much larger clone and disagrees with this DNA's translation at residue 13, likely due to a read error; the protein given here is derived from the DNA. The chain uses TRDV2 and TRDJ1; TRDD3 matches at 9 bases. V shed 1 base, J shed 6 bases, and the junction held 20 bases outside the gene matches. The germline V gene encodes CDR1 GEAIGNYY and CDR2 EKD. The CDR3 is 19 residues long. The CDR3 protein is CACDTVLGDTRRPENKLIF. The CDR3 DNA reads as TGTGCCTGTGACACGGTACTGGGGGACACCAGGAGGCCTGAGAATAAACTCATCTTT.

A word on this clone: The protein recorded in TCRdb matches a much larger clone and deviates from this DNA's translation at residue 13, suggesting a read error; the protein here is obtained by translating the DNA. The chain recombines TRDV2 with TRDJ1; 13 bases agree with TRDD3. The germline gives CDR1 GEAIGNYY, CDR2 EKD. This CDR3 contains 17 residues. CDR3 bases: TGTGCCTGTGACGCCTTACTGGGGGATACGTACACCGGTAAACTCATCTTT. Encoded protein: CACDALLGDTYTGKLIF.

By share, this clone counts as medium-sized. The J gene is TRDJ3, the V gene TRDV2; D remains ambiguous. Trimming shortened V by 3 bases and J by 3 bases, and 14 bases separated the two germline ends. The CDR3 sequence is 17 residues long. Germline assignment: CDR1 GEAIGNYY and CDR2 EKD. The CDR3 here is CACDRYSISWDTRQMFF. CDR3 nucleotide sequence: TGTGCCTGTGACCGGTACTCAATTAGCTGGGACACCCGACAGATGTTTTTC.

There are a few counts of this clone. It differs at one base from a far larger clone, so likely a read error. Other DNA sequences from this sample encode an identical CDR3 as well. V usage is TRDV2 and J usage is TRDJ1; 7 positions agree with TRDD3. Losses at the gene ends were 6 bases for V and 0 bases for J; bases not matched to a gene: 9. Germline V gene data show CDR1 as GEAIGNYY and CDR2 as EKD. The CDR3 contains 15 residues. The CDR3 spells CACFPLGGYTDKLIF. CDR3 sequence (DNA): TGTGCCTGTTTCCCTCTGGGGGGTTACACCGATAAACTCATCTTT.

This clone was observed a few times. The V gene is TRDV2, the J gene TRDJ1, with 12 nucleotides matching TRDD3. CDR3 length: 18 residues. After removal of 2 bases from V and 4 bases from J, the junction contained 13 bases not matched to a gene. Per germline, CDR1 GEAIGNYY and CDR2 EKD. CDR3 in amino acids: CACDILLGDTQNHDKLIF. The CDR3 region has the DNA TGTGCCTGTGACATTCTACTGGGGGATACTCAGAACCACGATAAACTCATCTTT.

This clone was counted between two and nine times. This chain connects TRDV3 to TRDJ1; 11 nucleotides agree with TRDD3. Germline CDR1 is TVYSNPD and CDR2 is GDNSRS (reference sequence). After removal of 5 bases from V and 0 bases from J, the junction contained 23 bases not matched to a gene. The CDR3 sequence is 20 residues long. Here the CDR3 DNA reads TGTGCCACTACCCCCCACTGGGGGATATGGGGTTCTTATAACACCGATAAACTCATCTTT. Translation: CATTPHWGIWGSYNTDKLIF.

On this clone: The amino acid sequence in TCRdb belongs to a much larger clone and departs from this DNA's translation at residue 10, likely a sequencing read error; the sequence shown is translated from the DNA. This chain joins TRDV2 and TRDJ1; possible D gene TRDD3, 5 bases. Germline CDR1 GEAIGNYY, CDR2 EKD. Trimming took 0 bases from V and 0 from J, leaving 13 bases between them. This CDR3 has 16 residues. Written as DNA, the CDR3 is TGTGCCTGTGACACCGTGACGAGGGGGCACACCGATAAACTCATCTTT. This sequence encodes CACDTVTRGHTDKLIF.

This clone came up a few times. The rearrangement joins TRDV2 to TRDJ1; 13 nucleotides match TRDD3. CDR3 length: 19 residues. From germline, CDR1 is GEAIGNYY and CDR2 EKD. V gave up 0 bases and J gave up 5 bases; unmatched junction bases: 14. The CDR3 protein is CACDTVSTGGYATTDKLIF. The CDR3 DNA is TGTGCCTGTGACACCGTTTCGACTGGGGGATACGCGACCACTGATAAACTCATCTTT.

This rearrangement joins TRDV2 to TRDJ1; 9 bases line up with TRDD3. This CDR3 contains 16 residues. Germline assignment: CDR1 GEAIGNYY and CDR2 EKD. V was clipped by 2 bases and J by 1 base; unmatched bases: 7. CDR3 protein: CACDSVGDRRTDKLIF. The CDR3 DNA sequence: TGTGCCTGTGACAGTGTGGGGGATAGGCGCACCGATAAACTCATCTTT.

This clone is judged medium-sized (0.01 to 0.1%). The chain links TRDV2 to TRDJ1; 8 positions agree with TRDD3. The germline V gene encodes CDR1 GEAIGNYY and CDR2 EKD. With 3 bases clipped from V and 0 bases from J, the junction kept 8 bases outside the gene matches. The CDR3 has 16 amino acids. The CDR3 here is CACDPLGALYTDKLIF. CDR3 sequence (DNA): TGTGCCTGTGACCCACTGGGGGCCCTGTACACCGATAAACTCATCTTT.